This entry lists 26 T cell receptor beta chains sequenced from one sample in a study of cytomegalovirus exposure and HLA in healthy donors. In the PCR, 60 Vbeta and 13 Jbeta primers were used. The repertoire was sequenced with immunoSEQ multiplex PCR; TCRdb's copy has only in-frame clones and lacks some. The sample shows about 130,000 clones, around 81% of them seen only once. The sample comprised PBMCs. These receptors originate from a woman between 45 and 65 years old in good health and CMV-seronegative.

This clone showed up just once. The V and J genes are TRBV7-8 and TRBJ1-5, with 8 bases fitting TRBD1. Germline values: CDR1 SGHVS, CDR2 FQNEAQ. The CDR3 spans 18 residues. The junction had 11 bases not matched to a gene; V was cut back by 4 bases and J by 0 bases. DNA of the CDR3: TGTGCCAGCAGCTACAATGGACAGGGCCGATATAGCAATCAGCCCCAGCATTTT. Translating it yields CASSYNGQGRYSNQPQHF.

This chain connects TRBV7-6 to TRBJ2-2, with 7 bases fitting TRBD2. The germline CDR1 and CDR2 sequences are SGHVS and FNYEAQ. J gave up 1 base and V 5 bases, and 4 bases lay outside the gene matches. The CDR3 sequence is 15 residues long. CDR3 sequence (DNA): TGTGCCAGCAGCGGGGGGGACCGGAACACCGGGGAGCTGTTTTTT. This gives the protein CASSGGDRNTGELFF.

This chain joins TRBV9 and TRBJ1-2; the match to TRBD1 covers 9 bases. The CDR3 spans 15 residues. Germline V gene sequence: CDR1 SGDLS, CDR2 YYNGEE. V trimming: 3 bases; J trimming: 6 bases; junction bases outside the gene matches: 9. CDR3 sequence reads: CASSDRTGGSDGYTF. The CDR3 DNA reads as TGTGCCAGCAGCGATCGAACAGGGGGCAGTGATGGCTACACCTTC.

The chain recombines TRBV6-5 with TRBJ2-5, with 10 bases lining up with TRBD1. Germline V gene sequence: CDR1 MNHEY, CDR2 SVGAGI. The CDR3 sequence is 15 residues long. Trimming removed 6 bases from V and 5 bases from J; junction bases left unmatched: 9. CDR3 DNA: TGTGCCAGCAGGTCGACAGGGGGCGGGTCGGAGACCCAGTACTTC. It specifies CASRSTGGGSETQYF.

V and J are TRBV7-9 and TRBJ1-2; D gene ambiguous. Looked up from germline, CDR1 is SEHNR and CDR2 is FQNEAQ (reference sequence). CDR3 length: 15 residues. Trimming removed 2 bases at V and 0 bases at J, with 10 bases between. The CDR3 DNA sequence: TGTGCCAGCAGCTTAACTAACGGGTCTAACTATGGCTACACCTTC. It specifies CASSLTNGSNYGYTF.

The chain joins TRBV29-1 to TRBJ2-1; 9 bases are shared with TRBD1. The CDR3 covers 13 residues. Germline CDR1 and CDR2: SQVTM and ANQGSEA. V lost 6 bases and J lost 4; bases outside the gene matches: 4. This CDR3 is CSVPGQGYNEQFF. CDR3 bases: TGCAGCGTCCCGGGACAGGGTTACAATGAGCAGTTCTTC.

The chain employs TRBV28 and TRBJ2-7; TRBD1 matches 9 bases. Germline values: CDR1 MDHEN, CDR2 SYDVKM. The CDR3 totals 12 residues. Trimming removed 5 bases from V and 11 bases from J; junction bases left unmatched: 7. The CDR3 DNA is TGTGCCAGCAGTGGACAGGGGTTTAACAAGTACTTC. The encoded protein is CASSGQGFNKYF.

The rearrangement joins TRBV5-4 to TRBJ2-6; 8 bases agree with TRBD1. After removal of 6 bases from V and 3 bases from J, the junction contained 11 bases not matched to a gene. Germline CDR1 SGHNT, CDR2 YYREEE (reference sequence). This CDR3 region has 17 residues. The CDR3 DNA sequence: TGTGCCAGCATCCCGGGGTCAGGGGGCGGTGGGGCCAACGTCCTGACTTTC. Encoded protein: CASIPGSGGGGANVLTF. Variable domain in full (rest from reference TRBV5-4 and TRBJ2-6): ETGVTQSPTHLIKTRGQQVTLRCSSQSGHNTVSWYQQALGQGPQFIFQYYREEENGRGNFPPRFSGLQFPNYSSELNVNALELDDSALYLCASIPGSGGGGANVLTFGAGSRLTVL.

The chain has TRBV5-1 and TRBJ2-7; D possibly corresponds to TRBD1 (5 bases). The V gene lost 5 bases and the J gene lost 6 bases, with 15 bases spanning the gap. Germline lookup yields CDR1 SGHRS and CDR2 YFSETQ. The CDR3 is 13 residues long. This CDR3 is CASRQDGWAEQYV. The CDR3 nucleotides are TGCGCCAGCAGACAGGACGGATGGGCCGAGCAGTACGTC.

V is TRBV28 and J is TRBJ1-2, with TRBD1 matching over 8 bases. The V gene end was trimmed by 1 base and the J gene end by 2 bases; junction bases not matched to a gene: 3. The CDR3 loop spans 15 amino acids. Looked up from germline, CDR1 is MDHEN and CDR2 is SYDVKM. The CDR3 spells CASSLSDRGNYGYTF. For the CDR3, the DNA is TGTGCCAGCAGTTTATCAGACAGGGGAAACTATGGCTACACCTTC.

This clone was counted a single time. The chain is built from TRBV19 and TRBJ2-1, with a possible D match to TRBD1 (6 bases). CDR1 is LNHDA, CDR2 SQIVND, per germline (reference sequence). The CDR3 has 13 residues. Between the trimmed V and J ends, which lost 2 bases and 7 bases, there was a span of 9 bases. CDR3 sequence: CASSIPRGNEQFF. In nucleotides, the CDR3 is TGTGCCAGTAGTATACCCAGGGGTAATGAGCAGTTCTTC.

The genes are TRBV4-2 and TRBJ1-5; perhaps TRBD1 as D (6 bases). Germline-derived CDR1 and CDR2 are LGHNA and YNFKEQ. Trimming removed 0 bases from V and 7 bases from J, with 13 bases in between. The CDR3 sequence is 15 residues long. The CDR3 coding sequence is TGTGCCAGCAGCCAAGATTTTAGGGGGTCCCAGCCCCAGCATTTT. Its translation is CASSQDFRGSQPQHF.

In this sample, this clone turned up a few times. CDR3 bases: TGTGCCAGCAGCTTCCTAGCCAGGGGCACTGAAGCTTTCTTT. Translated: CASSFLARGTEAFF. This chain connects TRBV5-6 to TRBJ1-1, with D tentatively TRBD1 (6 bases). Germline V CDR1 and CDR2: SGHDT, YYEEEE. The length of the CDR3 is 14 residues. V dropped 2 bases and J dropped 4 bases, with 12 bases sitting between them.

The chain couples TRBV5-1 to TRBJ2-7; 8 bases align to TRBD1. This CDR3 comprises 18 residues. The junction had 13 bases not matched to a gene; V was cut back by 2 bases and J by 0 bases. CDR1 and CDR2 from the germline V gene are SGHRS and YFSETQ. The CDR3 is CASSFLPLNRGSSYEQYF. The CDR3 DNA reads TGCGCCAGCAGCTTTTTGCCTCTTAACAGGGGGTCCTCCTACGAGCAGTACTTC.

The V gene is TRBV5-1, the J gene TRBJ2-3, with TRBD2 identical over 10 bases. Trimming cost V 7 bases and J 4 bases; bases outside gene matches: 9. The CDR3 is 15 residues long. The germline V gene has CDR1 SGHRS and CDR2 YFSETQ. DNA of the CDR3: TGCGCCAGCGGAACCGGGACTAGCGTATCAGATACGCAGTATTTT. Protein: CASGTGTSVSDTQYF.

About this clone: At one end the junction does not follow the germline gene, possibly because of a read error. V usage is TRBV7-6 and J usage is TRBJ2-3; 9 bases map to TRBD2. The CDR3 loop spans 13 amino acids. Germline-derived CDR1 and CDR2 are SGHVS and FNYEAQ. CDR3 DNA sequence: TGTGCCAGCAGCTTAGAGAGGGCTAGCGGGATGGTTTTT. Its translation is CASSLERASGMVF.

The chain has TRBV28 and TRBJ2-1; 9 bases are shared with TRBD1. J lost 4 bases, V lost 4 bases, and 8 bases had no gene match. CDR1 is MDHEN and CDR2 is SYDVKM in the germline V gene. CDR3 length: 16 amino acids. CDR3 nucleotides: TGTGCCAGCAGTTCCACCGGGACAGGGTCGTACAATGAGCAGTTCTTC. Its translation is CASSSTGTGSYNEQFF. Full variable domain (remainder filled in from reference TRBV28 and TRBJ2-1): DVKVTQSSRYLVKRTGEKVFLECVQDMDHENMFWYRQDPGLGLRLIYFSYDVKMKEKGDIPEGYSVSREKKERFSLILESASTNQTSMYLCASSSTGTGSYNEQFFGPGTRLTVL.

The chain recombines TRBV28 with TRBJ2-5; 13 bases align to TRBD2. Germline V gives CDR1 MDHEN, CDR2 SYDVKM. CDR3 length: 15 residues. The junction had 10 bases not matched to a gene; V was cut back by 4 bases and J by 11 bases. The CDR3 loop is CASSSGTSGAWEQYF. The CDR3 DNA reads as TGTGCCAGCAGTTCCGGGACTAGCGGGGCCTGGGAGCAGTACTTC.

The chain employs TRBV5-1 and TRBJ2-1; TRBD2 is a possible D gene (5 bases). The V end was cut by 2 bases, the J end by 5 bases, with 17 bases between. There are 16 residues in the CDR3. From germline, CDR1 is SGHRS and CDR2 YFSETQ. CDR3 sequence (DNA): TGCGCCAGCAGCTTTGACCCGGGTAGGAGGAACAATGAGCAGTTCTTC. It yields the protein CASSFDPGRRNNEQFF.

This chain connects TRBV6-4 to TRBJ1-1, with D perhaps matching TRBD1 (5 bases). Trimming shortened V by 6 bases and J by 4 bases, and 12 bases separated the two germline ends. Germline assignment: CDR1 MRHNA and CDR2 SNTAGT. The CDR3 runs 13 residues. The CDR3 DNA reads as TGTGCCAGCAGCTCGGGGAGGGGCACTGAAGCTTTCTTT. Translation: CASSSGRGTEAFF.

A word on this clone: The conserved closing phenylalanine or tryptophan is absent in this CDR3, likely reflecting a read error. The rearrangement joins TRBV25-1 to TRBJ2-7, with D tentatively TRBD2 (6 bases). CDR3 length: 14 amino acids. CDR1 is MGHDK, CDR2 SYGVNS, per germline. The germline V and J ends were trimmed by 4 bases and 3 bases, with 13 bases remaining between them. As DNA, the CDR3 is TGTGCCAGCAGTGCCGCGGGGAGGCTCTACGAGCAGTACCTC. Protein: CASSAAGRLYEQYL.

The J gene is TRBJ1-3, the V gene TRBV30; D gene uncertain. The CDR3 spans 15 residues. CDR1 is GTSNPN and CDR2 is SVGIG in the germline V gene (reference sequence). With 4 bases removed from V and 2 bases from J, the gap between germline ends came to 15 bases. The CDR3 sequence: CAWTLAAETGNTIYF. The CDR3 DNA is TGTGCCTGGACCCTAGCCGCGGAGACTGGAAACACCATATATTTT.

The chain joins TRBV25-1 to TRBJ2-1; the match to TRBD2 covers 9 bases. V lost 7 bases, J lost 1 base, and 14 bases stayed unmatched. Germline values: CDR1 MGHDK, CDR2 SYGVNS. The CDR3 extends over 18 amino acids. CDR3 region: CASTSSGVPGQSYNEQFF. CDR3 sequence (DNA): TGTGCCAGCACTTCTAGCGGGGTCCCCGGGCAGTCCTACAATGAGCAGTTCTTC.

The chain carries TRBV5-1 and TRBJ1-1; 9 bases are shared with TRBD1. Trimming cost V 4 bases and J 5 bases; bases outside gene matches: 9. The germline V gene encodes CDR1 SGHRS and CDR2 YFSETQ. This CDR3 is built from 15 residues. CDR3 sequence (DNA): TGCGCCAGCAGCCTACAGGGGGCGATAGGAACTGAAGCTTTCTTT. Translation gives CASSLQGAIGTEAFF.

The chain is built from TRBV28 and TRBJ1-1, with D tentatively TRBD1 (5 bases). V dropped 8 bases and J dropped 6 bases, with 10 bases sitting between them. The CDR3 is made up of 11 amino acids. Germline CDR1 and CDR2: MDHEN and SYDVKM. Here the CDR3 reads CASDGHAEAFF. CDR3 bases: TGTGCCAGCGACGGACACGCTGAAGCTTTCTTT.

This chain connects TRBV11-3 to TRBJ1-1, with TRBD1 as a possible D gene (5 bases). CDR1 and CDR2 (germline): SGHNT, YENEEA. V was pared by 4 bases and J by 4 bases, with 22 bases between. This CDR3 has 17 amino acids. This CDR3 is CASSSIQGGSVFTEAFF. The CDR3 DNA reads as TGTGCCAGCAGCTCGATCCAGGGAGGTTCGGTTTTCACTGAAGCTTTCTTT.